One and the same sample provided the 7 T cell receptor beta chains below, sequenced in a study of shared clonotypes between healthy human individuals (dated by TCRdb to between 2020 and 2021). To prepare the library, the immunoSEQ multiplex PCR assay was applied. TCRdb retrieved this table from immuneACCESS and kept in-frame rearrangements only. Not all clones are present; in checked studies, unresolved V genes account for under half, and no reason is known for the remainder. This sample is represented by roughly 1,100,000 clones; 60% to 80% of them were singletons. Of the sample, about 1.5% falls within the top ten clones. The specimen was memory CD4+ T cells sorted from blood. The cell subset or site tag for this specimen amounts to: CD45RA-negative fraction. The receptors were gathered from a man aged 18 to 29 in good health.

This clone came up a few times. V is TRBV6-1 and J is TRBJ1-2; no reliable D call. Germline values: CDR1 MNHNS, CDR2 SASEGT. The CDR3 is made up of 13 amino acids. Trimming took off 6 bases at V and 2 bases at J, with 10 bases between the two ends. CDR3 protein: CASSLNVNYGYTF. The CDR3 DNA follows: TGTGCCAGCAGCCTAAACGTCAACTATGGCTACACCTTC.

This rearrangement joins TRBV7-9 to TRBJ2-3; TRBD2 matches at 12 bases. Germline-derived CDR1 and CDR2 are SEHNR and FQNEAQ (reference sequence). The CDR3 extends over 15 amino acids. J lost 3 bases, V lost 5 bases, and 3 bases had no gene match. The CDR3 DNA reads as TGTGCCAGCAGCCGACTAGCGGGGGCTACAGATACGCAGTATTTT. It encodes CASSRLAGATDTQYF. Based on the CDR3 plus reference TRBV7-9 and TRBJ2-3, the full variable domain is DTGVSQNPRHKITKRGQNVTFRCDPISEHNRLYWYRQTLGQGPEFLTYFQNEAQLEKSRLLSDRFSAERPKGSFSTLEIQRTEQGDSAMYLCASSRLAGATDTQYFGPGTRLTVL.

The chain carries TRBV5-5 and TRBJ2-3; TRBD2 is a possible D gene (5 bases). Per the germline V gene, CDR1 is SGHKS and CDR2 is YYEKEE (reference sequence). V was pared by 4 bases and J by 5 bases, with 17 bases between. CDR3 size: 15 residues. The CDR3 nucleotides are TGTGCCAGCAGCCTCCCCGTGGGAGCGAGAGATACGCAGTATTTT. Protein product: CASSLPVGARDTQYF.

V usage is TRBV9 and J usage is TRBJ2-5, with D hard to call. The V gene's germline CDR1 is SGDLS and CDR2 YYNGEE. This CDR3 is 13 amino acids long. Between the trimmed V and J ends, which lost 4 bases and 7 bases, there was a span of 14 bases. CDR3 sequence (DNA): TGTGCCAGCAGCCCCCAGGCCTCAGGGACCCAGTACTTC. Encoded protein: CASSPQASGTQYF.

The chain uses TRBV6-1 and TRBJ1-1, with a weak D call TRBD1 (5 bases). V was pared by 7 bases and J by 1 base, with 16 bases between. CDR3 length: 15 amino acids. CDR1 is MNHNS, CDR2 SASEGT, per germline. The CDR3 reads CASTQGSGGNTEAFF. CDR3 sequence (DNA): TGTGCCAGCACCCAAGGTTCGGGGGGGAACACTGAAGCTTTCTTT.

A note on this clone: The sample holds other DNA sequences that translate to the same CDR3. The V call is TRBV5-1, the J call TRBJ1-3, with a weak D call TRBD1 (5 bases). With 4 bases removed from V and 0 bases from J, the gap between germline ends came to 11 bases. Germline V gene lookup returns CDR1 SGHRS and CDR2 YFSETQ. CDR3 length: 15 residues. The CDR3 DNA sequence: TGCGCCAGCAGCCCAGAGGGGTCCTCTGGAAACACCATATATTTT. Translated: CASSPEGSSGNTIYF.

The chain uses TRBV11-3 and TRBJ1-1; maybe TRBD1 (6 bases). The germline V gene has CDR1 SGHNT and CDR2 YENEEA. There are 20 residues in the CDR3. Between the trimmed V and J ends, which lost 4 bases and 4 bases, there was a span of 31 bases. The CDR3, as DNA: TGTGCCAGCAGCTCCCCCGGGGCAGGGGACGTGGCCGAAAGGGGCACTGAAGCTTTCTTT. This translates into CASSSPGAGDVAERGTEAFF.